The TCR beta chain described here comes from a study of T cells in localized non-small cell lung cancer. Broader study findings: A median approximately 57 of the top 100 tumor clones appeared in adjacent lung. Uninvolved adjacent lung had more T cell clonality than any other tissue, topping tumor.

Assay: immunoSEQ multiplex PCR; the TCRdb copy retains only in-frame clones and omits some. The sample includes fewer than 40,000 clones, just over 90% of them seen just once. CDR3 size: 15 residues. Points on this clone: What it binds is not known.

The genes are TRBV21-1 and TRBJ2-5. TRBV21-1 represents a pseudogene. The sequence was collected from a female donor at least 60 years old with stage I lung adenocarcinoma. This material consisted of peripheral blood, taken before any cancer treatment. DNA of the CDR3: TGTGCCAGCAGCACGTCCGGACCTTTTTGGGAGACCCAGTACTTC. It specifies CASSTSGPFWETQYF.